The rows below give T cell receptor beta chains drawn from one sample of a study of OX40 agonist ivuxolimab in advanced cancers. Profiled with immunoSEQ multiplex PCR; TCRdb holds only in-frame clones, not every one. Of roughly 65,000 clones listed, 80% to 85% are singletons. The sample consisted of CD4+ or CD8+ T cells sorted from blood, taken in a trial of the OX40 agonist ivuxolimab. These receptors were collected from an adult with an advanced solid tumor such as melanoma, head and neck, liver or kidney cancer. Each CDR3 is given with its conserved first and last residue. D genes are given only for firm matches. Size is stated for part of the rows, as once, few or many counts, or as a class when the clone is expanded.

d_call,clone_size,v_call,j_call,cdr3_aa,cdr3_nt
-,-,TRBV12-5,TRBJ2-4,CASGLAGIAKNIQYF,TGTGCTAGTGGTTTGGCGGGGATAGCCAAAAACATTCAGTACTTC
TRBD1,-,TRBV5-4,TRBJ1-1,CASSLLKGAGTEAFF,TGTGCCAGCAGCCTGCTAAAGGGGGCAGGAACTGAAGCTTTCTTT
-,few,TRBV30,TRBJ1-1,CAWSPNKGEAFF,TGTGCCTGGAGCCCGAACAAAGGGGAAGCTTTCTTT
-,-,TRBV5-1,TRBJ2-5,CASSLGASQGETQYF,TGCGCCAGCAGCTTGGGGGCCTCGCAGGGAGAGACCCAGTACTTC
-,-,TRBV20-1,TRBJ2-5,CSAVRGETQYF,TGCAGTGCCGTTCGTGGAGAGACCCAGTACTTC
-,-,TRBV6-1,TRBJ2-7,CASSAKLLVSEQYF,TGTGCCAGCAGTGCCAAACTACTAGTGAGTGAGCAGTACTTC
TRBD1,-,TRBV18,TRBJ2-6,CASSPEGTGGFSGANVLTF,TGTGCCAGCTCACCAGAAGGGACAGGGGGTTTCTCTGGGGCCAACGTCCTGACTTTC
TRBD1,-,TRBV7-2,TRBJ1-2,CASSMDRGYGYTF,TGTGCCAGCAGCATGGACAGGGGCTATGGCTACACCTTC
-,-,TRBV7-2,TRBJ2-7,CASSYSRVHEQYF,TGTGCCAGCAGCTACAGCAGGGTCCACGAGCAGTACTTC
TRBD1,-,TRBV27,TRBJ2-1,CASRGQGYNEQFF,TGTGCCAGCAGGGGACAGGGCTACAATGAGCAGTTCTTC
-,-,TRBV30,TRBJ2-4,CAWSGNPAVNIQYF,TGTGCCTGGAGTGGCAATCCAGCGGTGAACATTCAGTACTTC
TRBD1,-,TRBV12-5,TRBJ2-5,CASGLSRTGGETQYF,TGTGCTAGTGGTTTAAGTCGGACAGGGGGGGAGACCCAGTACTTC
-,-,TRBV18,TRBJ1-1,CASSPRQGYTEAFF,TGTGCCAGCTCACCACGGCAAGGGTACACTGAAGCTTTCTTT
TRBD2,-,TRBV7-8,TRBJ2-1,CASSLGRLSGRPSNEQFF,TGTGCCAGCAGCTTGGGCCGCCTTAGCGGGAGGCCCTCTAATGAGCAGTTCTTC
TRBD2,once,TRBV7-6,TRBJ2-1,CASSGTSGLYNEQFF,TGTGCCAGCAGCGGGACTAGCGGTTTATACAATGAGCAGTTCTTC
TRBD2,-,TRBV7-8,TRBJ2-7,CASSAGGEREQYF,TGTGCCAGCAGTGCCGGGGGGGAGAGGGAGCAGTACTTC
TRBD2,-,TRBV7-2,TRBJ2-7,CASSHPGGGLAGAYEQYF,TGTGCCAGCAGCCATCCCGGGGGAGGACTAGCGGGAGCTTACGAGCAGTACTTC
-,-,TRBV6-5,TRBJ2-7,CASSYGGNYEQYF,TGTGCCAGCAGTTACGGGGGAAACTACGAGCAGTACTTC
-,-,TRBV18,TRBJ1-5,CASSPGSPYSNQPQHF,TGTGCCAGCTCACCGGGATCCCCTTATAGCAATCAGCCCCAGCATTTT
-,-,TRBV30,TRBJ1-1,CAWTWNTEAFF,TGTGCCTGGACGTGGAACACTGAAGCTTTCTTT
-,-,TRBV27,TRBJ1-2,CASSSSTTWVYGYTF,TGTGCCAGCAGTTCCTCTACGACCTGGGTTTATGGCTACACCTTC
-,-,TRBV21-1,TRBJ1-1,CASSKPTGYVVFF,TGTGCCAGCAGCAAACCCACAGGGTACGTTGTGTTCTTT
-,-,TRBV29-1,TRBJ1-5,CSVRDNHNQPQHF,TGCAGCGTTCGGGACAATCACAATCAGCCCCAGCATTTT
-,-,TRBV27,TRBJ1-5,CASSLKEYQPQHF,TGTGCCAGCAGTTTGAAGGAGTATCAGCCCCAGCATTTT
-,-,TRBV5-1,TRBJ2-1,CASSLNLENEQFF,TGCGCCAGCAGCTTGAACCTAGAAAATGAGCAGTTCTTC
-,-,TRBV7-8,TRBJ2-2,CASSPLGNTGELFF,TGTGCCAGCAGCCCCCTGGGAAACACCGGGGAGCTGTTTTTT
-,-,TRBV7-9,TRBJ2-5,CASSSAGMETQYF,TGTGCCAGCAGCTCGGCGGGGATGGAGACCCAGTACTTC
-,-,TRBV2,TRBJ2-5,CASSGGSRETQYF,TGTGCCAGCAGTGGAGGGAGCAGGGAGACCCAGTACTTC
TRBD1,-,TRBV9,TRBJ2-7,CASSVTGGQGEQYF,TGTGCCAGCAGCGTAACAGGGGGGCAGGGAGAGCAGTACTTC
-,once,TRBV2,TRBJ2-3,CAILGQGGVKDTQYF,TGTGCCATCCTCGGGCAGGGCGGGGTAAAAGATACGCAGTATTTT